The following is a T cell receptor beta chain sequence with its context. The sample belongs to a study of blood T cell repertoires in COVID-19. Study-wide context: From the United States, Italy and Spain came samples of acute and convalescent COVID-19.

Under the authors' procedure: Reference gene primer amplification gave nucleated cell count estimates. Repertoires were generated with immunoSEQ multiplex PCR, while TCRdb's copy carries only in-frame clones and drops some. The V and J calls and clone size are taken from that table; D and trimming were inferred from the DNA. The repertoire consists of fewer than 200,000 clones, with around four fifths occurring once and the leading ten covering approximately 4%. Germline V gene lookup returns CDR1 SGHRS and CDR2 YFSETQ. The junction had 11 bases not matched to a gene; V was cut back by 4 bases and J by 7 bases. The CDR3 consists of 16 residues. Cohorts were assigned according to the clinical history that participants reported.

The TCR was taken from a woman aged 45 to 65 in a cohort exposed to, infected with or recovered from COVID-19 (not recorded which). The sequenced material came from PBMCs or T cells enriched from blood (not recorded which). The chain is built from TRBV5-1 and TRBJ1-4; 9 bases are shared with TRBD1. The CDR3 is CASSEHPGQGSEKLFF. The CDR3 DNA reads TGCGCCAGCAGCGAGCATCCGGGACAGGGTAGTGAAAAACTGTTTTTT.